This T cell receptor (beta chain) stems from a study of neurological immune-mediated disorders. The time point here: longitudinal time-point 3. 2 million unsorted PBMCs were stored in RNAlater at -80 °C before RNA extraction. Findings and caveats of the study: Sharing of CDR3 amino acid sequences among expanded clones across subjects was absent, suggesting private repertoires in all groups. When grouped phylogenetically, the repertoires of 18 of the 34 multiple sclerosis patients fell together in one related-CDR3 cluster, which is a possible signature.

Many counts were recorded for this clonotype. What it binds is unknown. cDNA synthesis was performed by 5'RACE with 10-nucleotide random UMIs. TCRdb re-called the 5' RACE reads through MiXCR, storing one row per CDR3 protein. In the table there are under 100,000 distinct CDR3 sequences, approximately 4.3% of which are singletons. This CDR3 has 16 residues. The germline V gene has CDR1 MNHEY and CDR2 SVGAGI. The V gene lost 4 bases and the J gene lost 2 bases, with 15 bases spanning the gap. The sequencing sample was made of PBMCs. This receptor was obtained from a woman aged 55 to 70 with multiple sclerosis. The genes are TRBV6-5 and TRBJ1-5; D gene uncertain. The CDR3: CASSSLIGLGNQPQHF. For the CDR3, the DNA is TGTGCCAGCAGTTCGTTAATTGGGTTGGGCAATCAGCCCCAGCATTTT.